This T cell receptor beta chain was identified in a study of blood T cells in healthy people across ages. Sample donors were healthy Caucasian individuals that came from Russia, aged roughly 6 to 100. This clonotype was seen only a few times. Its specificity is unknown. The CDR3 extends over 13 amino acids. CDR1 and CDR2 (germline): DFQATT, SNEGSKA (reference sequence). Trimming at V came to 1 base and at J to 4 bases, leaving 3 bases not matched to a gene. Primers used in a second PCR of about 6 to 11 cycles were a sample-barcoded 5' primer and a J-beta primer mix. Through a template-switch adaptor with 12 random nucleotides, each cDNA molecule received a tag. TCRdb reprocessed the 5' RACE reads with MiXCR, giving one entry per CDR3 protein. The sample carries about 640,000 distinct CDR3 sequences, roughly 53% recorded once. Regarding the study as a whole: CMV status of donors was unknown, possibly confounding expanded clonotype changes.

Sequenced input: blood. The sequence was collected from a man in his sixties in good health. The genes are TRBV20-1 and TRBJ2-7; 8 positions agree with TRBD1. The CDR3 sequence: CSARGDRRYEQYF. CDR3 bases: TGCAGTGCTAGAGGGGACAGGAGATACGAGCAGTACTTC.